Listed below are T cell receptor beta chains from one sample, sequenced in a study of response to subunit inactivated influenza vaccine. TCRdb reanalysed the RT-PCR reads using MiXCR and keeps one entry per CDR3 protein. The top ten clones hold roughly 7.7% of a sample with hundreds of thousands of distinct CDR3 sequences, over 9% of them seen once. The input for sequencing was non-naive T cells sorted from PBMCs, taken 14 to 15 days before vaccination. The origin of the receptors is a man between 45 and 60 years old who received an inactivated influenza vaccine. Each CDR3 is given with its conserved first and last residue. Each record gives: CDR3 protein, CDR3 DNA, D gene, clone size, V gene, J gene. The D gene is left open where the match is weak. Not every row has a clone size; where given, it reads once, few, many or a size class.

CDR3aa: CASSWGATSSGNTIYF
CDR3nt: TGTGCCAGCAGTTGGGGGGCCACCTCCTCTGGAAACACCATATATTTT
d_gene: -
abundance: few
v_gene: TRBV6-5
j_gene: TRBJ1-3

CDR3aa: CASSLGSGGNNEQFF
CDR3nt: TGTGCCAGCAGCTTAGGTAGCGGGGGGAACAATGAGCAGTTCTTC
d_gene: TRBD2
abundance: few
v_gene: TRBV7-2
j_gene: TRBJ2-1

CDR3aa: CASSILGTDTQYF
CDR3nt: TGTGCCAGCAGCATACTGGGGACAGATACGCAGTATTTT
d_gene: -
abundance: -
v_gene: TRBV11-1
j_gene: TRBJ2-3

CDR3aa: CASSLEEQPQHF
CDR3nt: TGTGCCAGCAGTTTGGAGGAGCAGCCCCAGCATTTT
d_gene: -
abundance: many
v_gene: TRBV28
j_gene: TRBJ1-5

CDR3aa: CASSPTPGVTGELFF
CDR3nt: TGTGCCAGCAGCCCTACCCCCGGAGTCACCGGGGAGCTGTTTTTT
d_gene: -
abundance: many
v_gene: TRBV12-3/TRBV12-4
j_gene: TRBJ2-2

CDR3aa: CASSLGGRGGRAEAFF
CDR3nt: TGTGCCAGCAGTTTAGGGGGCAGGGGAGGGCGTGCTGAAGCTTTCTTT
d_gene: -
abundance: many
v_gene: TRBV12-3/TRBV12-4
j_gene: TRBJ1-1

CDR3aa: CASRGGNFEQYF
CDR3nt: TGTGCCAGCAGGGGGGGGAACTTCGAGCAGTACTTC
d_gene: TRBD2
abundance: -
v_gene: TRBV28
j_gene: TRBJ2-7

CDR3aa: CASNLRPLLAGHSGANVLTF
CDR3nt: TGTGCCAGCAACCTACGGCCCTTACTAGCGGGACACTCTGGGGCCAACGTCCTGACTTTC
d_gene: TRBD2
abundance: -
v_gene: TRBV6-2/TRBV6-3
j_gene: TRBJ2-6

CDR3aa: CASRTGTRSNEQYF
CDR3nt: TGTGCCAGCAGAACCGGGACAAGATCCAACGAGCAGTACTTC
d_gene: -
abundance: many
v_gene: TRBV12-3/TRBV12-4
j_gene: TRBJ2-7

CDR3aa: CASSQDWLETYEQYF
CDR3nt: TGCGCCAGCAGCCAAGATTGGCTAGAAACCTACGAGCAGTACTTC
d_gene: -
abundance: -
v_gene: TRBV4-3
j_gene: TRBJ2-7

CDR3aa: CSAMRQDMILYNSPLHF
CDR3nt: TGCAGTGCCATGCGACAGGATATGATACTCTATAATTCACCCCTCCACTTT
d_gene: -
abundance: -
v_gene: TRBV20-1
j_gene: TRBJ1-6

CDR3aa: CASSLPTGKNTGELFF
CDR3nt: TGTGCCAGCAGTTTACCCACAGGGAAGAACACCGGGGAGCTGTTTTTT
d_gene: -
abundance: few
v_gene: TRBV28
j_gene: TRBJ2-2

CDR3aa: CASSYRGDEQFF
CDR3nt: TGCGCCAGCAGCTACAGGGGAGATGAGCAGTTCTTC
d_gene: TRBD1
abundance: few
v_gene: TRBV5-1
j_gene: TRBJ2-1

CDR3aa: CARNLRTSGGQETQYF
CDR3nt: TGCGCCAGAAACCTAAGGACTAGCGGGGGCCAAGAGACCCAGTACTTC
d_gene: TRBD2
abundance: -
v_gene: TRBV10-1
j_gene: TRBJ2-5

CDR3aa: CASSSTGFYGYTF
CDR3nt: TGTGCCAGCAGCTCGACAGGGTTCTATGGCTACACCTTC
d_gene: TRBD1
abundance: many
v_gene: TRBV7-9
j_gene: TRBJ1-2

CDR3aa: CSERIISTDTQYF
CDR3nt: TGCAGCGAAAGGATAATCTCAACAGATACGCAGTATTTT
d_gene: -
abundance: -
v_gene: TRBV29-1
j_gene: TRBJ2-3

CDR3aa: CAISVKGQGEAFF
CDR3nt: TGTGCCATCAGTGTAAAGGGACAGGGAGAAGCTTTCTTT
d_gene: TRBD1
abundance: -
v_gene: TRBV10-3
j_gene: TRBJ1-1

CDR3aa: CASSSAGSRNEKLFF
CDR3nt: TGTGCCAGCAGTTCCGCAGGCAGCCGTAATGAAAAACTGTTTTTT
d_gene: -
abundance: many
v_gene: TRBV27
j_gene: TRBJ1-4

CDR3aa: CASSRILAGDRNEQFF
CDR3nt: TGTGCCAGCTCACGGATACTAGCGGGAGATAGGAATGAGCAGTTCTTC
d_gene: TRBD2
abundance: few
v_gene: TRBV18
j_gene: TRBJ2-1

CDR3aa: CASSSIPGAETQYF
CDR3nt: TGTGCCAGCAGTTCGATTCCAGGGGCGGAGACCCAGTACTTC
d_gene: -
abundance: few
v_gene: TRBV6-5
j_gene: TRBJ2-5

CDR3aa: CASSLDYGLAGNEQFF
CDR3nt: TGTGCCAGCAGCTTAGACTATGGGCTAGCGGGCAATGAGCAGTTCTTC
d_gene: TRBD2
abundance: -
v_gene: TRBV7-2
j_gene: TRBJ2-1

CDR3aa: CSARRREGGNEQFF
CDR3nt: TGCAGTGCTAGGAGGCGGGAGGGGGGCAATGAGCAGTTCTTC
d_gene: TRBD2
abundance: -
v_gene: TRBV20-1
j_gene: TRBJ2-1

CDR3aa: CASSQRTSGISNEQFF
CDR3nt: TGTGCCAGCAGTCAAAGGACTAGCGGGATAAGCAATGAGCAGTTCTTC
d_gene: TRBD2
abundance: few
v_gene: TRBV7-9
j_gene: TRBJ2-1

CDR3aa: CASSLVGQGMGETQYF
CDR3nt: TGTGCCAGCAGCTTAGTGGGACAGGGGATGGGAGAGACCCAGTACTTC
d_gene: TRBD1
abundance: few
v_gene: TRBV7-2
j_gene: TRBJ2-5

CDR3aa: CASSLDMHNEQFF
CDR3nt: TGTGCCAGCAGCTTAGATATGCACAATGAGCAGTTCTTC
d_gene: -
abundance: -
v_gene: TRBV11-2
j_gene: TRBJ2-1

CDR3aa: CASRLVGEEAFF
CDR3nt: TGTGCAAGTCGCTTAGTTGGGGAAGAAGCTTTCTTT
d_gene: -
abundance: -
v_gene: TRBV12-2
j_gene: TRBJ1-1

CDR3aa: CASSLAPNTGELFF
CDR3nt: TGTGCCAGCAGCTTAGCACCGAACACCGGGGAGCTGTTTTTT
d_gene: -
abundance: many
v_gene: TRBV7-2
j_gene: TRBJ2-2

CDR3aa: CASSARPGSSYNEQFF
CDR3nt: TGTGCCAGCAGCGCCCGCCCAGGGAGCTCCTACAATGAGCAGTTCTTC
d_gene: -
abundance: many
v_gene: TRBV9
j_gene: TRBJ2-1

CDR3aa: CASSFREKETQYF
CDR3nt: TGTGCCAGCAGTTTCCGGGAGAAAGAGACCCAGTACTTC
d_gene: -
abundance: -
v_gene: TRBV27
j_gene: TRBJ2-5

CDR3aa: CSATIEVLASTDTQYF
CDR3nt: TGCAGTGCCACGATAGAGGTACTCGCTAGCACAGATACGCAGTATTTT
d_gene: -
abundance: -
v_gene: TRBV20-1
j_gene: TRBJ2-3

CDR3aa: CASSLGARGSYEQYF
CDR3nt: TGTGCCAGCAGTTTAGGCGCTAGAGGGTCCTACGAGCAGTACTTC
d_gene: -
abundance: -
v_gene: TRBV12-3/TRBV12-4
j_gene: TRBJ2-7

CDR3aa: CASSFAEYTEAFF
CDR3nt: TGCGCCAGCAGCTTCGCAGAGTACACTGAAGCTTTCTTT
d_gene: -
abundance: -
v_gene: TRBV5-1
j_gene: TRBJ1-1

CDR3aa: CSVEAGRGFYGYTF
CDR3nt: TGCAGCGTTGAGGCGGGCAGGGGGTTTTATGGCTACACCTTC
d_gene: TRBD1
abundance: few
v_gene: TRBV29-1
j_gene: TRBJ1-2

CDR3aa: CASFGPVGGRIPYNEQFF
CDR3nt: TGTGCCAGTTTCGGGCCTGTCGGCGGGAGGATACCCTACAATGAGCAGTTCTTC
d_gene: TRBD2
abundance: -
v_gene: TRBV12-3/TRBV12-4
j_gene: TRBJ2-1

CDR3aa: CSARDGLAGDPWNEQFF
CDR3nt: TGCAGTGCTAGAGATGGGCTAGCGGGAGACCCCTGGAATGAGCAGTTCTTC
d_gene: TRBD2
abundance: few
v_gene: TRBV20-1
j_gene: TRBJ2-1

CDR3aa: CASSQEGHPLRDYGYTF
CDR3nt: TGTGCCAGCAGCCAAGAGGGACACCCCCTACGAGACTATGGCTACACCTTC
d_gene: -
abundance: few
v_gene: TRBV4-2
j_gene: TRBJ1-2

CDR3aa: CASSSDGRGVHHTQYF
CDR3nt: TGTGCCAGCAGTTCCGATGGGCGGGGGGTCCATCATACGCAGTATTTT
d_gene: TRBD2
abundance: -
v_gene: TRBV27
j_gene: TRBJ2-3

CDR3aa: CATKGTREHNEQFF
CDR3nt: TGTGCCACAAAGGGGACTAGAGAACACAATGAGCAGTTCTTC
d_gene: TRBD2
abundance: few
v_gene: TRBV10-3
j_gene: TRBJ2-1

CDR3aa: CATSDFGTAEGEQFF
CDR3nt: TGTGCCACCAGTGATTTTGGGACCGCGGAGGGTGAGCAGTTCTTC
d_gene: -
abundance: many
v_gene: TRBV24-1
j_gene: TRBJ2-1

CDR3aa: CASRPPRFSNTQYF
CDR3nt: TGTGCCAGCAGACCGCCTAGGTTTTCTAATACGCAGTATTTT
d_gene: -
abundance: few
v_gene: TRBV5-8
j_gene: TRBJ2-3

CDR3aa: CASSQDSRGGELFF
CDR3nt: TGCGCCAGCAGCCAAGATAGTCGCGGCGGGGAGCTGTTTTTT
d_gene: -
abundance: -
v_gene: TRBV4-3
j_gene: TRBJ2-2

CDR3aa: CSATSPRSGGGYNEQFF
CDR3nt: TGCAGTGCTACCTCCCCCCGTAGCGGGGGAGGCTACAATGAGCAGTTCTTC
d_gene: TRBD2
abundance: few
v_gene: TRBV20-1
j_gene: TRBJ2-1

CDR3aa: CASSLSIRTGELFF
CDR3nt: TGTGCCAGCAGCCTCTCCATACGGACCGGGGAGCTGTTTTTT
d_gene: -
abundance: -
v_gene: TRBV11-2
j_gene: TRBJ2-2

CDR3aa: CASPWFRNSPLHF
CDR3nt: TGTGCCAGCCCCTGGTTCCGAAATTCACCCCTCCACTTT
d_gene: -
abundance: few
v_gene: TRBV21-1
j_gene: TRBJ1-6

CDR3aa: CASTRTGTGDQPQHF
CDR3nt: TGTGCCAGCACCCGTACTGGGACAGGAGATCAGCCCCAGCATTTT
d_gene: TRBD1
abundance: -
v_gene: TRBV2
j_gene: TRBJ1-5

CDR3aa: CSYRVGSGNTIYF
CDR3nt: TGCAGCTACAGGGTCGGGTCTGGAAACACCATATATTTT
d_gene: -
abundance: -
v_gene: TRBV29-1
j_gene: TRBJ1-3

CDR3aa: CSVDLQGKNTEAFF
CDR3nt: TGCAGCGTTGACTTACAGGGGAAGAACACTGAAGCTTTCTTT
d_gene: TRBD1
abundance: -
v_gene: TRBV29-1
j_gene: TRBJ1-1

CDR3aa: CASSQGRTWGIGNEQFF
CDR3nt: TGTGCCAGCAGCCAGGGTCGTACTTGGGGTATTGGCAATGAGCAGTTCTTC
d_gene: -
abundance: many
v_gene: TRBV4-2
j_gene: TRBJ2-1

CDR3aa: CASSPLPENTEAFF
CDR3nt: TGTGCCAGCTCACCCCTCCCTGAGAACACTGAAGCTTTCTTT
d_gene: -
abundance: -
v_gene: TRBV18
j_gene: TRBJ1-1

CDR3aa: CAWSVMASGRGHIREQYF
CDR3nt: TGTGCCTGGAGTGTAATGGCTAGCGGGAGGGGACATATAAGGGAGCAGTACTTC
d_gene: TRBD2
abundance: -
v_gene: TRBV30
j_gene: TRBJ2-7

CDR3aa: CASKLDRGQPQHF
CDR3nt: TGTGCCAGCAAACTCGACAGGGGTCAGCCCCAGCATTTT
d_gene: TRBD1
abundance: few
v_gene: TRBV6-6
j_gene: TRBJ1-5

CDR3aa: CASSQEVGQPQHF
CDR3nt: TGTGCCAGCAGCCAAGAGGTGGGTCAGCCCCAGCATTTT
d_gene: -
abundance: many
v_gene: TRBV4-2
j_gene: TRBJ1-5

CDR3aa: CASSMIGEGTDTQYF
CDR3nt: TGTGCCAGTAGTATGATTGGTGAGGGCACAGATACGCAGTATTTT
d_gene: -
abundance: -
v_gene: TRBV19
j_gene: TRBJ2-3